This T cell receptor (beta chain) emerged from a study of Ad26.COV2.S vaccination and SARS-CoV-2 variants (dated by TCRdb to the early 2020s). Notes on the research overall: Vaccine-arm donors came from COV1001, a multicentre, randomized, double-blind, placebo-controlled phase I-IIa trial of Ad26.COV2.S in healthy adults. TCRbeta repertoire sequencing was used to assess the specificity and breadth of SARS-CoV-2-reactive T cell receptors after Ad26.COV2.S vaccination. Trial participants were randomized into five groups of five: low-dose or high-dose Ad26.COV2.S given once or twice, or placebo on both occasions. Investigators remained blinded to trial group allocation during experiments and outcome assessment. Ad26.COV2.S was given intramuscularly at 5x10^10 or 1x10^11 viral particles, as a single shot or as two shots 56 days apart. A total of around 32 samples were included in the TCR-sequenced set, comprising about 20 Ad26.COV2.S vaccine recipients, 5 placebo recipients and 8 SARS-CoV-2 convalescent individuals. General study outcomes and caveats: Vaccine and placebo recipients had similar non-spike TCR breadth, a finding consistent with the vaccine containing only spike. The study was not powered for comparison of responses between vaccine doses or regimens. According to the authors, total T cell responses may have been underestimated by the TCR breadth and depth analyses. After vaccination, spike-specific CD8+ and CD4+ T cell responses were reported to show substantial breadth. Ad26.COV2.S recipients had higher spike-specific TCR breadth than placebo recipients (P = 0.0014).

From the cysteine through the phenylalanine, the CDR3 covers 13 amino acids. Only CDR3 DNA is held: 39 bases, read in frame from base 1. Trimming costs V 7 bases and J 4 bases, and their ends lie 13 bases apart. Per the publication, the treatment or condition label means: approximately 18 received Ad26.COV2.S at low or high dose, single or two shots; several received placebo; per-sample allocation not given. Repertoires of vaccine and placebo recipients were sequenced from samples collected on day 63 after the first injection. Cohort 1b enrolled fewer than 30 adults aged 18-55 years at a single site in Boston, USA, between 29 July and 7 August 2020. As a vaccine, Ad26.COV2.S was a replication-incompetent adenovirus type 26 vector that expressed a prefusion-stabilized SARS-CoV-2 spike protein derived from the original Wuhan strain. A remark on this clone: No cognate antigen has been identified for it. No much larger clonotype is one base removed from it; base qualities were not supplied.

The immunoSEQ Assay was used to sequence TCRbeta CDR3 regions. After extraction, genomic DNA underwent amplification by bias-controlled multiplex PCR, followed by high-throughput sequencing. The source study handled its data this way. To quantify the absolute abundance of each unique TCRbeta CDR3 region, sequences were collapsed and filtered. T cell fraction was estimated by normalizing TCRbeta template counts to usable DNA, which was measured by amplifying reference genes present in all nucleated cells. Repertoire TCRs were annotated as SARS-CoV-2-specific when V gene, CDR3 amino acid sequence and J gene were exactly matched to a known reactive TCR set. MIRA supplied the reference SARS-CoV-2 TCR set, which was filtered for enrichment in COVID-19-positive ImmuneCODE repertoires so that public or cross-reactive TCRs were removed. Based on the MIRA antigens, annotated TCRs were further analysed at the level of specific ORF or position within ORF. Depth was the summed frequency of annotated unique rearrangements, while breadth was defined as annotated unique rearrangements over total unique productive rearrangements. TCR breadth was compared between groups using two-sided Wilcoxon rank-sum tests. The table was pulled from immuneACCESS by TCRdb, which kept in-frame rearrangements only. Such tables lose some clones; where checked, under half of the loss comes from unresolved V genes, and the rest has no known cause. V and J calls and clone size are given by that table; D and trimming were obtained from the DNA. For this sample the table gives approximately 350,000 clones, of which 87% were detected only once. The top ten clones comprise about 3.4% of the sample.

The sequence was obtained from a person between 18 and 59 years old who received the Ad26.COV2.S COVID-19 vaccine or a placebo. The chain uses TRBV12-3 or TRBV12-4 and TRBJ1-2; the D gene cannot be resolved reliably. The sample was peripheral blood, taken in a trial of Ad26.COV2.S vaccine versus placebo. The nucleotide sequence reads TGTGCCAGCAAAGCTCGAGAGGGCTATGGCTACACCTTC. This sequence encodes CASKAREGYGYTF.